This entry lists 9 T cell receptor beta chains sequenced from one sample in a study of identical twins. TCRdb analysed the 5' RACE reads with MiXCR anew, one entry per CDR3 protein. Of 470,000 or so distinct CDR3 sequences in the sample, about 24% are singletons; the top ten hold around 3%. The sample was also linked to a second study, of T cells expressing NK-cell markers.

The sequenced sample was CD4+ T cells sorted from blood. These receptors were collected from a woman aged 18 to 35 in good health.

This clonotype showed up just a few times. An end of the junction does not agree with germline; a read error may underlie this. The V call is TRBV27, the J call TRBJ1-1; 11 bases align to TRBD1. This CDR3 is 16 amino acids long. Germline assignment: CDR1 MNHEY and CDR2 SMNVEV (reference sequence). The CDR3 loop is CASSPLRDRGNTEPFF. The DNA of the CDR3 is TGTGCCAGCAGTCCCCTCCGGGACAGGGGGAACACTGAACCTTTCTTT.

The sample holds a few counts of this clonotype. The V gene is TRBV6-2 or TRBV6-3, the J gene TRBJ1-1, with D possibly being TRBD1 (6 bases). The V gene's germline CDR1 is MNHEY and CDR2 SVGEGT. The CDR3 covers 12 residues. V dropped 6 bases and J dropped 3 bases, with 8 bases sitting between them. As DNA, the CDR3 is TGTGCCAGCAGCGACAGGTACACTGAAGCTTTCTTT. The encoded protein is CASSDRYTEAFF.

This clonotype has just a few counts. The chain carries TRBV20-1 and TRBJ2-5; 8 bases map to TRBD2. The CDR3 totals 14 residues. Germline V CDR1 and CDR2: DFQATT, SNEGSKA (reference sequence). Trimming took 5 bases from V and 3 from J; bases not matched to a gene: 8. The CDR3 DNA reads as TGCAGTGCTGGGAGGACTAGCATAAAAGAGACCCAGTACTTC. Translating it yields CSAGRTSIKETQYF.

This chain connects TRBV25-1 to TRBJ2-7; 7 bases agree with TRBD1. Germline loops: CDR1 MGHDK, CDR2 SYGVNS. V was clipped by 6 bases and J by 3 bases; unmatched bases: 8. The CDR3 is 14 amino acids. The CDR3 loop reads CASRDKQGRYEQYF. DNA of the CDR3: TGTGCCAGCAGGGATAAACAGGGGCGCTACGAGCAGTACTTC.

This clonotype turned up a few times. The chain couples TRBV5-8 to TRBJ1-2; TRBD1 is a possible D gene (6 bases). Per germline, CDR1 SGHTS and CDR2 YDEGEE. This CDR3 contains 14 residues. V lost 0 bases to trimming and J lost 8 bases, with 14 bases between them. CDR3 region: CASSLVGGLIGYTF. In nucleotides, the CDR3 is TGTGCCAGCAGCTTGGTAGGGGGACTGATCGGCTACACCTTC.

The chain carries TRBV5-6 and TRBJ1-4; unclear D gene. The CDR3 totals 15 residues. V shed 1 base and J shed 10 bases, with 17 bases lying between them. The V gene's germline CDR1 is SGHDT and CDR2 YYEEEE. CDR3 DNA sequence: TGTGCCAGCAGCTTGTCGACGGATGGATATGGAAAACTGTTTTTT. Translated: CASSLSTDGYGKLFF.

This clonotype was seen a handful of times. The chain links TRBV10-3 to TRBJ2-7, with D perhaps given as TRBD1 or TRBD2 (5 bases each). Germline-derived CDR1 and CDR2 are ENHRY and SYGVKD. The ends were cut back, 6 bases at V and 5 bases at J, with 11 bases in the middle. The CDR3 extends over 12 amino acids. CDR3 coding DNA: TGTGCCATCAGCTTTTTGGGGGACGAGCAGTACTTC. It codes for CAISFLGDEQYF.

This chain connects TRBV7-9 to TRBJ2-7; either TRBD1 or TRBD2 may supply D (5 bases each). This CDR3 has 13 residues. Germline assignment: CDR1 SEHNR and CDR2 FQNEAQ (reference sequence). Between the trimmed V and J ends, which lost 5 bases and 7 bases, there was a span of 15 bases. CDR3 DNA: TGTGCCAGCAGCCCCGAGGGGCTTGGGGAGCAGTACTTC. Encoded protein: CASSPEGLGEQYF.

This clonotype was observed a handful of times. The CDR3 DNA reads as TGTGCCAGCAGCACCTTGGGAGGGCAGCCCCAGCATTTT. Its protein product is CASSTLGGQPQHF. V gene TRBV12-3 or TRBV12-4 combines with J gene TRBJ1-5; D not certain. The CDR3 totals 13 residues. V lost 6 bases to trimming and J lost 7 bases, with 13 bases between them.